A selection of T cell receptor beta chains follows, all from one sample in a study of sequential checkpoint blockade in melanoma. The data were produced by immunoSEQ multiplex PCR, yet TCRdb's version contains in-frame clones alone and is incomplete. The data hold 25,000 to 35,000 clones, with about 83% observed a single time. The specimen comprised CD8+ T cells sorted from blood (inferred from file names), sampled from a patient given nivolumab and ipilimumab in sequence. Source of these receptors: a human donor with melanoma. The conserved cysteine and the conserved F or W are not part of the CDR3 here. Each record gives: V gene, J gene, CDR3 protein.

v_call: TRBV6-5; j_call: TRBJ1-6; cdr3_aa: ASRAGVTYNSPLH
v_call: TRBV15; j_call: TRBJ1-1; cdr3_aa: ATSRVRGKAF
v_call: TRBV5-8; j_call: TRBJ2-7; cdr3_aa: ASSFHARPDTYEQY
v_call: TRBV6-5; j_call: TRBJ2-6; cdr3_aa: ASSYEDSGANVLT
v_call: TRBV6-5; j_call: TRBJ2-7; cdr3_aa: ASRRLGDPYEQY
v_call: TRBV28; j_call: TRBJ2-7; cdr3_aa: ASSFRIAGGTYEQY
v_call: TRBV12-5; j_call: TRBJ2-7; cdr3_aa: ASGTSYEQY
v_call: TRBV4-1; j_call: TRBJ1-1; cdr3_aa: ASSQTGGGTEAF
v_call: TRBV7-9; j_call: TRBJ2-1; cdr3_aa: ASSSGTRDNEQF
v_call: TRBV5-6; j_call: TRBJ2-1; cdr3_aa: ASSLGTHEQF
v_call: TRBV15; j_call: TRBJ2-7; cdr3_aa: ATSGSPSSYEQY
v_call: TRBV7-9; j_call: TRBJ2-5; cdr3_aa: ASSLGKGGLETQY
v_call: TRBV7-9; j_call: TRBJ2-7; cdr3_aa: ASSLVSRGGYEQY
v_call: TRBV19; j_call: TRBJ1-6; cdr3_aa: ASSIVYGEGSPLH
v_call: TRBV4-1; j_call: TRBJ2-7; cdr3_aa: ASSPGLQGPYEQY
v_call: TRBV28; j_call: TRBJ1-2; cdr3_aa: ASSRVTWEGNYGYT
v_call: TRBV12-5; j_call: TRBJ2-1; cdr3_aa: ASGFGGAEQF
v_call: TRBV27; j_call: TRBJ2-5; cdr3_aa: ASRQGQETQY
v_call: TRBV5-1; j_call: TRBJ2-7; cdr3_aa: ASSSGLAEPYEQY
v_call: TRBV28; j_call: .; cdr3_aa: ASSTGTSHYEQY
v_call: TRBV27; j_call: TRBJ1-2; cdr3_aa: ASKGADYGYT
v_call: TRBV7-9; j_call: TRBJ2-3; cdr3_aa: ASSPRTSGTADTQY
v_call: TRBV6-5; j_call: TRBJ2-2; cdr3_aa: ASSWSSGNTGELF
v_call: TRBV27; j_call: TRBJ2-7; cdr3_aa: ASSSSRLGEQY
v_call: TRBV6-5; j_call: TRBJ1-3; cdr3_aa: ASSRPDRSGAIY